A single sample gave rise to the 26 T cell receptor beta chains below, sequenced in a study of tumor and adjacent non-tumor tissue in lung cancer. This sample's RNA came from whole unsorted tissue. The normal lung tissue was taken more than 3 cm from the tumor edge. The library came from three nested PCR rounds adapted from ARM-PCR protocols. TCRdb reprocessed the multiplex PCR reads with MiXCR, giving one entry per CDR3 protein. The data show 60,000 to 65,000 distinct CDR3 sequences, roughly 57% seen once. The source material was distant non-tumor lung tissue. These receptors were taken from a man in his 70s with non-small cell lung cancer.

This clonotype showed up just once. The chain employs TRBV5-4 and TRBJ2-2; D is ambiguous. V was shortened by 5 bases and J by 4 bases, with 21 bases between the two germline ends. Germline V gives CDR1 SGHNT, CDR2 YYREEE (reference sequence). CDR3 length: 17 amino acids. The CDR3: CASRPLSGRTLTGELFF. The CDR3 DNA sequence: TGTGCCAGCAGACCCCTATCAGGCAGGACCCTCACCGGGGAGCTGTTTTTT.

The DNA of the CDR3 is TGTGCCAGCAGTTTGGAAACCTGGTTCGAGCAGTTCTTC. Its protein product is CASSLETWFEQFF. The chain employs TRBV11-1 and TRBJ2-1; no firm D call. Trimming removed 6 bases at V and 10 bases at J, with 16 bases between. The CDR3 consists of 13 residues. Germline V gives CDR1 SGHAT, CDR2 FQDESV (reference sequence).

As concerns this clonotype: The CDR3 carries no conserved terminal phenylalanine or tryptophan, so it likely arises from a read error. V usage is TRBV6-1 and J usage is TRBJ2-5, with 9 bases aligning to TRBD1. The J call may be wrong; the DNA end is better matched by TRBJ2-1. The CDR3 is 16 residues long. Germline V gene lookup returns CDR1 MNHNS and CDR2 SASEGT. The CDR3 loop is CASNPEVGQGRKTQFL. CDR3 sequence (DNA): TGTGCCAGCAACCCCGAGGTGGGACAGGGACGGAAGACCCAGTTCCTC.

The table lists this clonotype with a few counts. In DNA form, the CDR3 reads TGTGCCAGCAGGGCCCGACGGGGGCTGAGCACAGATACGCAGTATTTT. Amino acids: CASRARRGLSTDTQYF. The J gene is TRBJ2-3, the V gene TRBV2; tentatively, D is TRBD1 or TRBD2 (6 bases each). The V gene lost 6 bases and the J gene lost 0 bases, with 16 bases spanning the gap. This CDR3 contains 16 residues. Germline loops: CDR1 SNHLY, CDR2 FYNNEI. Filled out from reference TRBV2 and TRBJ2-3, the complete variable domain reads EPEVTQTPSHQVTQMGQEVILRCVPISNHLYFYWYRQILGQKVEFLVSFYNNEISEKSEIFDDQFSVERPDGSNFTLKIRSTKLEDSAMYFCASRARRGLSTDTQYFGPGTRLTVL.

CDR3 DNA: TGCAGTGCTAGAGATGACCCTTATGGCTACACCTTC. Translated, it gives CSARDDPYGYTF. The chain links TRBV20-1 to TRBJ1-2; no clear D gene. Trimming cost V 0 bases and J 5 bases, with 7 bases left between them. CDR1 and CDR2 from the germline V gene are DFQATT and SNEGSKA (reference sequence). The CDR3 sequence is 12 residues long.

This clonotype was counted ten times or more. The genes are TRBV12-3 or TRBV12-4 and TRBJ2-7; maybe TRBD1 (5 bases). V lost 3 bases and J lost 0, with 9 bases in between. This CDR3 region has 14 residues. The CDR3 reads CASSFEDSSYEQYF. As DNA, the CDR3 is TGTGCCAGCAGTTTTGAAGACAGCTCCTACGAGCAGTACTTC.

The rearrangement links TRBV20-1 to TRBJ2-5; 8 positions match TRBD2. The CDR3 has 13 amino acids. Germline V CDR1 and CDR2: DFQATT, SNEGSKA (reference sequence). The CDR3 nucleotides read TGCAATGCCCTTGGGACTAGGATACAGACCCAGTACTTC. This translates into CNALGTRIQTQYF.

The chain uses TRBV20-1 and TRBJ2-1; possible D gene TRBD1, 5 bases. Germline CDR1 DFQATT, CDR2 SNEGSKA (reference sequence). CDR3 length: 13 residues. Deletions cut 8 bases from V and 8 bases from J, with 19 bases between. In DNA, the CDR3 is TGCAGTCTCGTTGGGGCGACGGCCCATGAGCAGTTCTTC. This codes for CSLVGATAHEQFF.

Comment on this clonotype: A read error is possible here, since a much larger clone lies one base away. J is TRBJ2-3 and V is TRBV4-1; D unresolved. The CDR3 covers 15 residues. V lost 2 bases and J lost 2, with 11 bases in between. Germline V gene lookup returns CDR1 MGHRA and CDR2 YSYEKL. CDR3 protein: CASSQWIFTTDTQYF. CDR3 DNA sequence: TGCGCCAGCAGCCAATGGATCTTTACCACAGATACGCAGTATTTT.

As regards this clonotype: A much bigger clone sits one base away, suggesting this may be a read error. J is TRBJ2-2 and V is TRBV12-3 or TRBV12-4; 8 nucleotides line up with TRBD2. V was clipped by 6 bases and J by 6 bases; unmatched bases: 6. The CDR3 is made up of 14 amino acids. The CDR3 here is CASSHGGDAGELFF. The CDR3 DNA follows: TGTGCCAGCAGCCACGGGGGGGATGCCGGGGAGCTGTTTTTT.

The CDR3 DNA is TGTGCCTGGAGTGTACGAGTCGACGGGGAGCTGTTTTTT. It is translated as CAWSVRVDGELFF. The rearrangement links TRBV30 to TRBJ2-2; D is unclear. The CDR3 runs to 13 residues. CDR1 GTSNPN and CDR2 SVGIG come from the germline V gene (reference sequence). Trimming took 0 bases from V and 7 from J, leaving 9 bases between them.

In this sample, this clonotype turned up many times. The chain carries TRBV5-5 and TRBJ2-7; 10 bases are shared with TRBD1. The CDR3 consists of 16 residues. Losses at the gene ends were 3 bases for V and 2 bases for J; bases not matched to a gene: 8. Germline CDR1 reads SGHKS; CDR2 reads YYEKEE (reference sequence). The CDR3 DNA follows: TGTGCCAGCAGCTCAAGGGGACAGGGGTCTACCTACGAGCAGTACTTC. Translation gives CASSSRGQGSTYEQYF.

A note on this clonotype: This may be a read error: a much more frequent sequence differs by one nucleotide. This sequence joins TRBV7-9 and TRBJ1-2, with 7 bases that match TRBD1. The CDR3 extends over 15 amino acids. Germline V gene data show CDR1 as SEHNR and CDR2 as FQNEAQ (reference sequence). Here the CDR3 reads CASSLDAGGHYVYTF. CDR3 nucleotide sequence: TGTGCCAGCAGCTTAGACGCAGGGGGTCACTATGTCTACACCTTC.

V gene TRBV12-3 or TRBV12-4 combines with J gene TRBJ1-5; D is uncertain. The V end was cut by 5 bases, the J end by 2 bases, with 7 bases between. The CDR3 is made up of 13 amino acids. CDR3 sequence reads: CASSQSGNQPQHF. In DNA form, the CDR3 reads TGTGCCAGCAGTCAAAGTGGCAATCAGCCCCAGCATTTT.

Remarks on this clonotype: Since no conserved phenylalanine or tryptophan closes the CDR3, a read error is the likely cause. The chain is built from TRBV11-2 and TRBJ2-6; TRBD1 or TRBD2 may be the D gene (5 bases each). The CDR3 has 17 amino acids. Germline V lookup: CDR1 SGHAT, CDR2 FQNNGV. The CDR3 protein is CTSSNRGLSSGANVLTI. The CDR3 DNA sequence: TGTACCAGCAGCAACCGGGGCCTAAGCTCTGGGGCCAATGTCCTGACTATC.

The count of this clonotype is one. One end of the junction fails to match germline, which may point to a read error. This chain joins TRBV7-9 and TRBJ2-7; the D gene is possibly TRBD2 (7 bases). CDR3 length: 15 residues. The V gene's germline CDR1 is SEHNR and CDR2 FQNEAQ (reference sequence). CDR3 protein: CGSSQGLAGAHEQYF. CDR3 nucleotide sequence: TGTGGCAGCAGCCAGGGACTGGCGGGGGCCCACGAGCAGTACTTC.

This clonotype came up a few times. This may be a read error: a much more frequent sequence differs by one nucleotide. The gene calls are TRBV29-1 and TRBJ2-7; D is perhaps TRBD2 (6 bases). There are 13 residues in the CDR3. The V gene's germline CDR1 is SQVTM and CDR2 ANQGSEA. The DNA of the CDR3 is TGCAGCGCACGACTGGCGGGGTCCTACGTGCAGTACTTC. This translates into CSARLAGSYVQYF.

This clonotype was recorded a few times. A much larger clone differs from this one at a single base, so this may be a read error. V usage is TRBV6-1 and J usage is TRBJ2-7; D may be TRBD2 (5 bases). Germline CDR1 reads MNHNS; CDR2 reads SASEGT. The CDR3 length is 14 residues. The V end was cut by 5 bases, the J end by 5 bases, with 16 bases between. The CDR3 DNA reads as TGTGCCAGCAGTCTCCGGGGTCTCGCCAACGAGCAGTACTTC. Amino acid sequence: CASSLRGLANEQYF.

About this clonotype: The junction does not match germline at one end; this may be a read error. The J gene is TRBJ1-3, the V gene TRBV10-1; D perhaps matches TRBD1 (5 bases). This CDR3 is built from 14 residues. Germline values: CDR1 WNHNN, CDR2 SYGVQD (reference sequence). This CDR3 is CSSSEGHVSTTIYF. Written as DNA, the CDR3 is TGCTCCAGCAGTGAAGGACATGTCTCAACCACCATATATTTT.

Turning to this clonotype: Being one base from a much bigger clone, this may be a read error. V gene TRBV20-1 combines with J gene TRBJ2-1; tentatively, D is TRBD1 or TRBD2 (5 bases each). Germline CDR1 and CDR2: DFQATT and SNEGSKA (reference sequence). The CDR3 is made up of 14 amino acids. Trimming removed 2 bases from V and 7 bases from J, with 15 bases in between. For the CDR3, the DNA is TGCAGTGCTAGATCCAGGGAGCAGTTGAATGAGCAGTTCTTC. This encodes CSARSREQLNEQFF.

As concerns this clonotype: It is likely a read error, because the conserved phenylalanine at the end of the CDR3 is missing. The chain carries TRBV11-2 and TRBJ2-7, with D uncertain. The CDR3 runs to 14 residues. The germline CDR1 and CDR2 sequences are SGHAT and FQNNGV. CDR3 amino acids: CASGLEVRSHEQYL. The CDR3 DNA reads as TGTGCCAGCGGCTTAGAGGTTCGAAGCCACGAGCAGTACCTC.

As regards this clonotype: Just one base apart from a much larger clone, this may be a read error. V gene TRBV5-4 combines with J gene TRBJ2-2, with D possibly matching TRBD1 (6 bases). The CDR3 runs 17 residues. V shed 4 bases and J shed 2 bases, with 18 bases lying between them. Germline loops: CDR1 SGHNT, CDR2 YYREEE (reference sequence). CDR3 amino acids: CASSQRYRDTNTGELFF. In DNA, the CDR3 is TGTGCCAGCAGCCAGCGGTACCGGGACACTAACACCGGGGAGCTGTTTTTT.

A word on this clonotype: A clone one base away is much larger, so this may be a read error. The CDR3 loop reads CTSSLGLAASSYEQYF. The CDR3 DNA is TGTACCAGCAGCTTGGGACTAGCGGCGAGCTCCTACGAGCAGTACTTC. The chain combines TRBV7-8 with TRBJ2-7; 11 bases fit TRBD2. Per the germline V gene, CDR1 is SGHVS and CDR2 is FQNEAQ. The CDR3 is made up of 16 amino acids.

Note on this clonotype: At one end the junction does not follow the germline gene, possibly because of a read error. The chain uses TRBV5-1 and TRBJ2-2; TRBD2 might be the D (5 bases). The CDR3 is 15 amino acids. In germline, CDR1 is SGHRS, CDR2 YFSETQ. The CDR3 DNA reads as TGCGCCAGCAGCTCTGGAGAGCGGAACACCGGGGAACTGTTTTTT. It codes for CASSSGERNTGELFF.

To note about this clonotype: One junction end does not reproduce the germline sequence, and a read error may be involved. The chain has TRBV6-1 and TRBJ2-7; D unclear. The CDR3 loop spans 15 amino acids. Looked up from germline, CDR1 is MNHNS and CDR2 is SASEGT. The CDR3 region is CASSQDEIGNYEQYF. CDR3 nucleotide sequence: TGTGCCAGCAGCCAGGACGAGATAGGTAACTACGAGCAGTATTTC.

This clonotype was observed many times. The chain is built from TRBV7-9 and TRBJ2-1; either TRBD1 or TRBD2 may supply D (6 bases each). The V gene lost 5 bases and the J gene lost 1 base, with 24 bases spanning the gap. CDR1 is SEHNR, CDR2 FQNEAQ, per germline (reference sequence). This CDR3 has 19 residues. CDR3 sequence reads: CASSTLSLRGDRSYNEQFF. CDR3 DNA sequence: TGTGCCAGCAGCACCCTAAGCTTGAGGGGGGATAGGTCCTACAATGAGCAGTTCTTC. Full variable domain (missing parts from reference TRBV7-9 and TRBJ2-1): DTGVSQNPRHKITKRGQNVTFRCDPISEHNRLYWYRQTLGQGPEFLTYFQNEAQLEKSRLLSDRFSAERPKGSFSTLEIQRTEQGDSAMYLCASSTLSLRGDRSYNEQFFGPGTRLTVL.